This T cell receptor beta chain was recorded in a study of shared clonotypes between healthy human individuals. Assay: immunoSEQ multiplex PCR; the TCRdb copy retains only in-frame clones and omits some. Here the sample spans fewer than 3 million clones, under 95% being singletons. A remark on this clone: Its antigen is not identified.

Findings of the study overall: Shared across a few donors were 5% to 6% of the naive CD4 clonotypes.

V gave up 4 bases and J gave up 0 bases; unmatched junction bases: 12. The CDR3 covers 17 residues. Germline V gene data show CDR1 as MNHEY and CDR2 as SMNVEV (reference sequence). Sequenced sample: naive CD4+ T cells from PBMCs. Subset meaning: CD45RA+ positively selected. The V call is TRBV27, the J call TRBJ2-7; 7 bases map to TRBD2. This sequence originates from a young man in good health. Some clones in this sample may be carry-over from other donors' samples. This chain's CDR3 is CASSSPSSGGSSYEQYF. The CDR3 nucleotides are TGTGCCAGCAGTTCCCCCTCTTCGGGAGGAAGCTCCTACGAGCAGTACTTC.